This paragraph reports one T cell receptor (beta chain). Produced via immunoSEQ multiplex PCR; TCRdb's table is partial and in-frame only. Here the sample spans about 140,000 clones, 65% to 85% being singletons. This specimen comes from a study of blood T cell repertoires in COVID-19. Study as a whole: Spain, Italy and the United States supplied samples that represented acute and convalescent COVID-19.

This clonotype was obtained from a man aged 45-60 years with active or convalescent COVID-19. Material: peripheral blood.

The DNA for the CDR3 is TGTGCCAGCAGCTTAGCTCGTGGGGGCCGCAATGAGCAGTTCTTC. Translating gives CASSLARGGRNEQFF. The V call is TRBV7-2, the J call TRBJ2-1; the D gene is possibly TRBD1 (6 bases). The V end was cut by 0 bases, the J end by 6 bases, with 12 bases between. This CDR3 contains 15 residues. CDR1 and CDR2 (germline): SGHTA, FQGNSA.